This entry describes one T cell receptor beta chain. The germline gives CDR1 MGHRA, CDR2 YSYEKL. This CDR3 comprises 14 residues. Trimming shortened V by 3 bases and J by 4 bases, and 12 bases separated the two germline ends. TCRdb analysed the RT-PCR reads with MiXCR anew, one entry per CDR3 protein. The data contain about 6,000 distinct CDR3 sequences, 65% to 70% of them singletons. The sample comes from a study of yellow fever vaccine responses in identical twins. This chain uses TRBV4-1 with TRBJ1-2; D unresolved. This sequence was found in a woman younger than 35 who received the yellow fever vaccine. The sequencing used T cells from blood (PBMCs), unsorted or a sorted subset (not recorded which), collected before or after yellow fever vaccination (not recorded which). The CDR3 here is CASSQAEVGYGYTF. In DNA, the CDR3 is TGCGCCAGCAGCCAGGCCGAGGTGGGCTATGGCTACACCTTC.